This T cell receptor beta chain was documented in a study of cytomegalovirus exposure and HLA in healthy donors. The overall study: There were 88 million or so unique TCRs (from HLA-typed donors) in an early data release. Study-wide points: A missense DCLRE1C variant was associated with V- and J-gene trimming of TCR beta chains in a later analysis, and an independent cohort replicated the association.

It was with 60 Vbeta and 13 Jbeta primers that the PCR ran. Authors' methods: An analysis that came later counted approximately 76 million unique TCR beta chains, roughly 11 million shared. Profiling relied on immunoSEQ multiplex PCR, and the TCRdb table lists in-frame clones only, not all of them. V and J calls and clone size come straight from that table; D and trimming were deduced from the DNA. The table has about 98,000 clones, over 80% seen once. Notes on this clone: Its antigen remains unknown.

Germline V lookup: CDR1 SGHRS, CDR2 YFSETQ. Deletions cut 0 bases from V and 3 bases from J, with 22 bases between. There are 20 residues in the CDR3. The chain joins TRBV5-1 to TRBJ2-6, with D maybe TRBD2 (5 bases). The receptor comes from a female donor in good health and CMV-seropositive. The sample consisted of PBMCs. CDR3 nucleotides: TGCGCCAGCAGCTTGGGGCCCATCCCGACGAGGAGGAATGGGGCCAACGTCCTGACTTTC. Translated: CASSLGPIPTRRNGANVLTF.